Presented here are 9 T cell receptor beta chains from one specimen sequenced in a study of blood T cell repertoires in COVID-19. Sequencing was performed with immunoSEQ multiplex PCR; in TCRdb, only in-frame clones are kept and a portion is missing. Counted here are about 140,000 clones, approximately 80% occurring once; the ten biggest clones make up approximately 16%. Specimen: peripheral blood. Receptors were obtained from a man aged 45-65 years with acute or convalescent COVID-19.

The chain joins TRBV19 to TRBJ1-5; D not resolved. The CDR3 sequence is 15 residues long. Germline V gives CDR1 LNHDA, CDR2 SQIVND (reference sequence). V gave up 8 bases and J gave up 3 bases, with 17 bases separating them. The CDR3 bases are TGTGCCAGTGGCCACTACTCGGGGAACAATCAGCCCCAGCATTTT. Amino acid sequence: CASGHYSGNNQPQHF.

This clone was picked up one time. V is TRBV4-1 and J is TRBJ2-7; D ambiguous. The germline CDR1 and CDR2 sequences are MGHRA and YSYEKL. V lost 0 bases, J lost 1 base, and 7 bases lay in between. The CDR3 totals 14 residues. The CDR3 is CASSQDGPSYEQYF. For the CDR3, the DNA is TGCGCCAGCAGCCAAGATGGGCCGTCCTACGAGCAGTACTTC.

CDR3: CASSLGGFSGTEAFF. In nucleotides, the CDR3 is TGCGCCAGCAGCTTGGGGGGATTCTCGGGGACTGAAGCTTTCTTT. This chain links TRBV5-1 with TRBJ1-1; D remains unclear. Germline values: CDR1 SGHRS, CDR2 YFSETQ. The CDR3 extends over 15 amino acids. V was pared by 0 bases and J by 5 bases, with 14 bases between.

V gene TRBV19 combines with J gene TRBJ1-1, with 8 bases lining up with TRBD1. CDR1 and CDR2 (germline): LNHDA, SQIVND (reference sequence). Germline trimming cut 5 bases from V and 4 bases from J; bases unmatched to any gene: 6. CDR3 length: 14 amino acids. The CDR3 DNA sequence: TGTGCCAGTAGTTTTAAGACAGGGGCCACTGAAGCTTTCTTT. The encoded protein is CASSFKTGATEAFF. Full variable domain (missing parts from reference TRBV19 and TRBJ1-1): DGGITQSPKYLFRKEGQNVTLSCEQNLNHDAMYWYRQDPGQGLRLIYYSQIVNDFQKGDIAEGYSVSREKKESFPLTVTSAQKNPTAFYLCASSFKTGATEAFFGQGTRLTVV.

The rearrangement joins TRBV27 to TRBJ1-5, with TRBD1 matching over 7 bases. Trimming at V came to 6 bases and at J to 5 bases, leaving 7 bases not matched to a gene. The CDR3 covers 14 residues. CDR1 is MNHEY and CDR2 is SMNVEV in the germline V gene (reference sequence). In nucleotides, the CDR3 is TGTGCCAGCAGAGAGACAGGGATTCATCAGCCCCAGCATTTT. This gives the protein CASRETGIHQPQHF.

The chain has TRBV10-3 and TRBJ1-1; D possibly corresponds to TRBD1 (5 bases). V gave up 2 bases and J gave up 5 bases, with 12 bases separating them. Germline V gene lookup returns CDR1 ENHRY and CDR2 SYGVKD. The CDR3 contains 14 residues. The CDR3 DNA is TGTGCCATCAGTGAGGAAATTCAGGGAACTGAAGCTTTCTTT. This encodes CAISEEIQGTEAFF.

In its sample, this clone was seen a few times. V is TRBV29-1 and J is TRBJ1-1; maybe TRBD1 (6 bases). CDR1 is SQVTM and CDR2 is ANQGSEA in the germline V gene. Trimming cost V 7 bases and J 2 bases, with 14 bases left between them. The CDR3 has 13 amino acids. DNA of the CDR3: TGCAGCGCCGATGGGGGCCACAACACTGAAGCTTTCTTT. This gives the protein CSADGGHNTEAFF.

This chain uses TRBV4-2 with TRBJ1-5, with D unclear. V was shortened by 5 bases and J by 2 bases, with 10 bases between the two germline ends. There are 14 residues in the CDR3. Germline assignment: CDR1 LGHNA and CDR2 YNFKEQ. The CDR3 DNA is TGTGCCAGCAGCTTAGAGGGAGGCAATCAGCCCCAGCATTTT. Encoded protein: CASSLEGGNQPQHF.

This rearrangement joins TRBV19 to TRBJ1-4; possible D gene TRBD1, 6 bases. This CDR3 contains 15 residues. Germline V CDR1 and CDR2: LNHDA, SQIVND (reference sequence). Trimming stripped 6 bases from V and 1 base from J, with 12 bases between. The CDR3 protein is CASSDTGRTNEKLFF. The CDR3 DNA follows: TGTGCCAGTAGCGATACAGGGAGAACTAATGAAAAACTGTTTTTT.